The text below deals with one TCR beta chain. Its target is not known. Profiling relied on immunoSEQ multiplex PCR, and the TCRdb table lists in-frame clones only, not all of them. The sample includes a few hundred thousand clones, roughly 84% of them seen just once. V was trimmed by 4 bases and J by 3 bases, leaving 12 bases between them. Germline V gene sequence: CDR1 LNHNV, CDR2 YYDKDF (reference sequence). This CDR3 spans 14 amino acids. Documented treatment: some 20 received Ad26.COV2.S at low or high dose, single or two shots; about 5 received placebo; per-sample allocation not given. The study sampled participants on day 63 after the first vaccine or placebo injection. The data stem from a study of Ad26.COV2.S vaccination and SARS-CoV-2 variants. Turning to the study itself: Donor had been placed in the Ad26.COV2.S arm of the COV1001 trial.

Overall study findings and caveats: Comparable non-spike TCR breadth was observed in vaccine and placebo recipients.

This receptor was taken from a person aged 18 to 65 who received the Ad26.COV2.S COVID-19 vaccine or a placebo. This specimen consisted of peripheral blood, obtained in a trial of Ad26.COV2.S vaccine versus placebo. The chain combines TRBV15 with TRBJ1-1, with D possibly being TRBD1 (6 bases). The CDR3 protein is CATSIAGADTEAFF. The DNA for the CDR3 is TGTGCCACCAGCATCGCGGGGGCTGACACTGAAGCTTTCTTT.